The sequence of this T cell receptor beta chain was determined in a study of control samples from healthy donors and cancer patients (dated by TCRdb to about 2020). The library was built by means of the immunoSEQ multiplex PCR assay. What TCRdb holds here is the immuneACCESS table cut down to in-frame rearrangements. Part of the clones is not present; checked against another copy, under half of the missing clones reflect an unresolved V gene, and the others are unexplained. Recorded for this sample are hundreds of thousands of clones; about nine tenths of them occurred a single time. The biggest ten clones account for more than 6% of the sample. Of note for this clone: This receptor's antigen is unknown. No per-base quality is available; no much larger clone lies one base away.

Per the germline V gene (reference sequence), LGHDT is the CDR1 and YNNKEL is the CDR2. The germline ends are 14 bases apart after V is trimmed by 4 bases and J by 10 bases. There are 12 amino acids in the CDR3, from cysteine to phenylalanine inclusive. Only the CDR3 DNA is retained, 36 bases long and in frame from the first base. The sample was PBMCs. Recombination connected TRBV3-1 (or the pseudogene TRBV3-2) to TRBJ2-7; the D gene cannot be resolved reliably. This receptor was obtained from a man in his forties with head and neck cancer. The CDR3 has the sequence CASSRGPSTQYF. The nucleotide sequence reads as follows: TGTGCCAGCAGCCGAGGACCTTCCACCCAGTACTTC.